The 18 T cell receptor beta chains below were found in one sample sequenced in a study of T cell responses to AZD1222 COVID-19 vaccine. Using immunoSEQ multiplex PCR, the repertoire was profiled, and TCRdb retains in-frame clones only, with some absent. The profile shows more than 85,000 clones, about 88% of them singletons. The source was peripheral blood, collected on day 0 of AZD1222 vaccination. These receptors were taken from an adult in good health.

This clone was detected once. The rearrangement joins TRBV6-1 to TRBJ2-1; TRBD2 matches at 14 bases. This CDR3 spans 18 amino acids. Germline CDR1 reads MNHNS; CDR2 reads SASEGT. V gave up 1 base and J gave up 7 bases; unmatched junction bases: 9. CDR3 residues: CASSEGGLAGAILNEQFF. The DNA for the CDR3 is TGTGCCAGCAGTGAAGGGGGACTAGCGGGGGCCATACTAAATGAGCAGTTCTTC.

V gene TRBV14 combines with J gene TRBJ1-1; D remains unclear. The germline CDR1 and CDR2 sequences are SGHDN and FVKESK. V shed 3 bases and J shed 1 base, with 6 bases lying between them. The CDR3 totals 13 residues. CDR3 nucleotide sequence: TGTGCCAGCAGCCACCGAGGGAACACTGAAGCTTTCTTT. Amino acids: CASSHRGNTEAFF.

This chain links TRBV11-2 with TRBJ2-7; 11 bases line up with TRBD2. Germline V gene data show CDR1 as SGHAT and CDR2 as FQNNGV. The CDR3 is 15 residues long. V trimming: 3 bases; J trimming: 2 bases; junction bases outside the gene matches: 3. CDR3 nucleotides: TGTGCCAGCAGCTTGCGACTAGCGGGAACCTACGAGCAGTACTTC. Encoded protein: CASSLRLAGTYEQYF. Based on the CDR3 plus reference TRBV11-2 and TRBJ2-7, the full variable domain is EAGVAQSPRYKIIEKRQSVAFWCNPISGHATLYWYQQILGQGPKLLIQFQNNGVVDDSQLPKDRFSAERLKGVDSTLKIQPAKLEDSAVYLCASSLRLAGTYEQYFGPGTRLTVT.

The gene calls are TRBV2 and TRBJ1-5; no clear D gene. The ends were cut back, 8 bases at V and 3 bases at J, with 5 bases in the middle. CDR3 size: 11 residues. The germline CDR1 and CDR2 sequences are SNHLY and FYNNEI. This CDR3 reads CASGLNQPQHF. The CDR3 DNA is TGTGCCAGCGGGCTCAATCAGCCCCAGCATTTT.

The V call is TRBV5-6, the J call TRBJ2-7; 12 bases are a match to TRBD2. The CDR3 contains 17 residues. Germline lookup yields CDR1 SGHDT and CDR2 YYEEEE. Losses at the gene ends were 1 base for V and 2 bases for J; bases not matched to a gene: 7. The CDR3, as DNA: TGTGCCAGCAGCTTGTGGGGTCCTAGCGGGGGGGCCTACGAGCAGTACTTC. Translating it yields CASSLWGPSGGAYEQYF.

The table lists this clone with a few counts. V and J are TRBV6-5 and TRBJ2-2, with TRBD2 matching over 7 bases. After removal of 2 bases from V and 4 bases from J, the junction contained 4 bases not matched to a gene. The germline gives CDR1 MNHEY, CDR2 SVGAGI. CDR3 length: 15 residues. The CDR3 DNA sequence: TGTGCCAGCAGTTACGCCGGGGGGAGCACCGGGGAGCTGTTTTTT. Translation: CASSYAGGSTGELFF.

This chain joins TRBV7-2 and TRBJ1-1, with D unclear. The CDR3 sequence is 13 residues long. Trimming pared 0 bases from V and 7 bases from J, leaving 9 bases between. Germline CDR1 reads SGHTA; CDR2 reads FQGNSA. CDR3 sequence: CASSLAVPFEAFF. Written as DNA, the CDR3 is TGTGCCAGCAGCTTAGCAGTCCCCTTTGAAGCTTTCTTT.

This sequence joins TRBV7-8 and TRBJ1-2, with 7 bases lining up with TRBD1. V lost 4 bases and J lost 10; bases outside the gene matches: 9. This CDR3 contains 13 residues. Germline V gene lookup returns CDR1 SGHVS and CDR2 FQNEAQ. The CDR3 protein is CASSSQGQRIYTF. As DNA, the CDR3 is TGTGCCAGCAGCTCACAGGGGCAGCGTATCTACACCTTC. The full variable domain, in which reference TRBV7-8 and TRBJ1-2 provide the parts outside the CDR3, is GAGVSQSPRYKVAKRGQDVALRCDPISGHVSLFWYQQALGQGPEFLTYFQNEAQLDKSGLPSDRFFAERPEGSVSTLKIQRTQQEDSAVYLCASSSQGQRIYTFGSGTRLTVV.

The chain has TRBV4-1 and TRBJ1-3; no reliable D call. This CDR3 is built from 16 residues. The germline CDR1 and CDR2 sequences are MGHRA and YSYEKL. Trimming took 0 bases from V and 4 from J, leaving 13 bases between them. CDR3 DNA sequence: TGCGCCAGCAGCCAAGATCCCGGAGGTTCGGGAAACACCATATATTTT. It codes for CASSQDPGGSGNTIYF.

A single count supports this clone. This chain connects TRBV6-5 to TRBJ1-1; D is undetermined. Per the germline V gene, CDR1 is MNHEY and CDR2 is SVGAGI. This CDR3 is 13 amino acids long. Trimming stripped 5 bases from V and 11 bases from J, with 18 bases between. Here the CDR3 reads CASSPFKPSAAFF. CDR3 sequence (DNA): TGTGCCAGCAGTCCCTTTAAGCCCTCGGCTGCTTTCTTT.

The genes are TRBV10-3 and TRBJ1-2, with a possible D match to TRBD1 (6 bases). Trimming cost V 2 bases and J 6 bases, with 16 bases left between them. Germline CDR1 ENHRY, CDR2 SYGVKD. This CDR3 comprises 15 residues. The chain's CDR3 is CAISEPWGGGNGYTF. The CDR3 DNA is TGTGCCATCAGTGAGCCGTGGGGGGGCGGGAATGGCTACACCTTC.

The V gene is TRBV11-2, the J gene TRBJ1-2; D is unclear. The V and J ends lost 0 bases and 5 bases respectively, with 13 bases between them. This CDR3 is built from 15 residues. Germline V CDR1 and CDR2: SGHAT, FQNNGV. The CDR3 nucleotides are TGTGCCAGCAGCTTAGATCGTGGCTTCGGGTATGGCTACACCTTC. Encoded protein: CASSLDRGFGYGYTF.

This chain links TRBV3-1 (or the pseudogene TRBV3-2) with TRBJ1-1, with D perhaps matching TRBD1 (5 bases). Germline assignment: CDR1 LGHDT and CDR2 YNNKEL (reference sequence). With 7 bases removed from V and 3 bases from J, the gap between germline ends came to 15 bases. The CDR3 contains 14 residues. The CDR3 sequence: CASTPVKGYTEAFF. Written as DNA, the CDR3 is TGTGCCAGCACCCCCGTGAAGGGGTACACTGAAGCTTTCTTT.

The gene calls are TRBV25-1 and TRBJ1-5; D not resolved. This CDR3 is built from 12 residues. V was cut by 4 bases and J by 4 bases, with 5 bases left in between. Germline loops: CDR1 MGHDK, CDR2 SYGVNS. This chain's CDR3 is CASSGSNQPQHF. In DNA, the CDR3 is TGTGCCAGCAGTGGATCTAATCAGCCCCAGCATTTT.

This rearrangement joins TRBV15 to TRBJ2-5, with D maybe TRBD1 (5 bases). The V end was cut by 0 bases, the J end by 2 bases, with 16 bases between. This CDR3 region has 17 residues. The germline CDR1 and CDR2 sequences are LNHNV and YYDKDF (reference sequence). CDR3 coding DNA: TGTGCCACCAGCAGAGAAGGGGAAGGGCCCCTACAAGAGACCCAGTACTTC. The encoded protein is CATSREGEGPLQETQYF.

The chain combines TRBV5-1 with TRBJ1-1, with D maybe TRBD1 (6 bases). CDR1 and CDR2 (germline): SGHRS, YFSETQ. CDR3 length: 15 residues. Deletions cut 0 bases from V and 4 bases from J, with 13 bases between. In DNA, the CDR3 is TGCGCCAGCAGCTTGGGTCAGGGGATGGGCACTGAAGCTTTCTTT. Protein product: CASSLGQGMGTEAFF.

The chain uses TRBV19 and TRBJ2-3; D is unresolved. Germline V gene data show CDR1 as LNHDA and CDR2 as SQIVND (reference sequence). The CDR3 has 14 amino acids. Between the trimmed V and J ends, which lost 1 base and 2 bases, there was a span of 7 bases. The CDR3 DNA follows: TGTGCCAGTAGTATAGTCATCAACACAGATACGCAGTATTTT. Protein product: CASSIVINTDTQYF.

The chain has TRBV5-1 and TRBJ2-2; the match to TRBD1 covers 7 bases. Trimming removed 4 bases from V and 0 bases from J; junction bases left unmatched: 3. In germline, CDR1 is SGHRS, CDR2 YFSETQ. The CDR3 has 15 amino acids. The CDR3 region is CASSTGAPNTGELFF. The CDR3 region has the DNA TGCGCCAGCAGCACAGGGGCTCCGAACACCGGGGAGCTGTTTTTT.